Listed below are T cell receptor beta chains from one sample, sequenced in a study of radiation and T cells in renal cell carcinoma. TCRdb keeps only in-frame clones here, not all; method: immunoSEQ multiplex PCR. The table records 95,000 to 150,000 clones, about four fifths of them present only once. The material was blood, obtained from a patient whose treatment included radiotherapy and nephrectomy. Receptors were obtained from a woman in her sixties with renal cell carcinoma. The CDR3 runs from the conserved cysteine through the conserved F or W. The D gene is left open where the match is weak. Clone size is given for some rows only: seen once, a few or many times, or a class if the clone is expanded.

clone size: -; J gene: TRBJ2-7; D gene: TRBD2; V gene: TRBV27; CDR3 protein: CASSSLGVAGPYEQYF; CDR3 DNA: TGTGCCAGCAGTTCCCTGGGGGTAGCGGGTCCCTACGAGCAGTACTTC
clone size: -; J gene: TRBJ2-3; D gene: TRBD1; V gene: TRBV10-3; CDR3 protein: CAISDLDRTTTDTQYF; CDR3 DNA: TGTGCCATCAGTGACCTGGACAGGACAACCACAGATACGCAGTATTTT
clone size: -; J gene: TRBJ2-5; D gene: -; V gene: TRBV5-6; CDR3 protein: CASSLGGVSQETQYF; CDR3 DNA: TGTGCCAGCAGCTTGGGTGGGGTGTCCCAAGAGACCCAGTACTTC
clone size: -; J gene: TRBJ1-2; D gene: -; V gene: TRBV5-1; CDR3 protein: CASSTNPGLSDGYTF; CDR3 DNA: TGCGCCAGCAGCACTAACCCGGGATTATCCGATGGCTACACCTTC
clone size: -; J gene: TRBJ1-5; D gene: -; V gene: TRBV30; CDR3 protein: CAWSSLLGQPQHF; CDR3 DNA: TGTGCCTGGAGCTCTCTTCTTGGACAGCCCCAGCATTTT
clone size: -; J gene: TRBJ1-3; D gene: -; V gene: TRBV19; CDR3 protein: CASTMAAPLFFSGNTIYF; CDR3 DNA: TGTGCCAGTACCATGGCGGCCCCACTATTCTTCTCTGGAAACACCATATATTTT
clone size: -; J gene: TRBJ2-7; D gene: -; V gene: TRBV27; CDR3 protein: CASSASWSKAAHEQYF; CDR3 DNA: TGTGCCAGCAGTGCATCCTGGTCCAAGGCGGCGCACGAGCAGTACTTC
clone size: -; J gene: TRBJ2-7; D gene: -; V gene: TRBV18; CDR3 protein: CASSPVYQAYEQYF; CDR3 DNA: TGTGCCAGCTCACCAGTCTACCAGGCCTACGAGCAGTACTTC
clone size: -; J gene: TRBJ1-2; D gene: TRBD1; V gene: TRBV4-3; CDR3 protein: CASSQVWTGRRGYTF; CDR3 DNA: TGCGCCAGCAGCCAAGTTTGGACAGGGCGGCGGGGCTACACCTTC
clone size: -; J gene: TRBJ2-7; D gene: -; V gene: TRBV11-2; CDR3 protein: CASSSGPEQYF; CDR3 DNA: TGTGCCAGCAGCTCAGGCCCCGAGCAGTACTTC
clone size: many; J gene: TRBJ2-3; D gene: -; V gene: TRBV7-9; CDR3 protein: CASSFGADTQYF; CDR3 DNA: TGTGCCAGCAGCTTTGGTGCCGATACGCAGTATTTT
clone size: once; J gene: TRBJ1-2; D gene: -; V gene: TRBV10-3; CDR3 protein: CAIRDRAFVDGYTF; CDR3 DNA: TGTGCCATCAGGGACCGTGCGTTTGTTGATGGCTACACCTTC
clone size: -; J gene: TRBJ2-3; D gene: -; V gene: TRBV7-9; CDR3 protein: CTSSSRTMHFPTDTQYF; CDR3 DNA: TGTACCAGCAGCTCCCGAACTATGCATTTCCCAACAGATACGCAGTATTTT
clone size: -; J gene: TRBJ2-1; D gene: TRBD2; V gene: TRBV6-5; CDR3 protein: CASSRTSGVYEQFF; CDR3 DNA: TGTGCCAGCAGTCGGACTAGCGGGGTCTATGAGCAGTTCTTC
clone size: -; J gene: TRBJ1-2; D gene: -; V gene: TRBV2; CDR3 protein: CASTQAGSQSGYTF; CDR3 DNA: TGTGCCAGCACCCAAGCGGGCTCTCAGAGTGGCTACACCTTC
clone size: -; J gene: TRBJ2-1; D gene: TRBD2; V gene: TRBV18; CDR3 protein: CASSPGLAGPTGDEQFF; CDR3 DNA: TGTGCCAGCTCACCCGGACTAGCGGGACCCACCGGTGATGAGCAGTTCTTC
clone size: -; J gene: TRBJ2-7; D gene: TRBD1; V gene: TRBV6-5; CDR3 protein: CASSRGTGDSYEQYF; CDR3 DNA: TGTGCCAGCAGTCGGGGGACAGGGGATTCCTACGAGCAGTACTTC
clone size: -; J gene: TRBJ2-1; D gene: -; V gene: TRBV7-7; CDR3 protein: CASSLARQGNNEQFF; CDR3 DNA: TGTGCTAGCAGCTTAGCGCGTCAGGGAAACAATGAGCAGTTCTTC
clone size: few; J gene: TRBJ1-1; D gene: TRBD1; V gene: TRBV19; CDR3 protein: CASSTEGALYTEAFF; CDR3 DNA: TGTGCCAGTAGTACCGAGGGGGCTTTGTACACTGAAGCTTTCTTT
clone size: -; J gene: TRBJ2-3; D gene: -; V gene: TRBV5-1; CDR3 protein: CASSLETSHTDTQYF; CDR3 DNA: TGCGCCAGCAGCTTGGAGACATCACACACAGATACGCAGTATTTT
clone size: -; J gene: TRBJ1-2; D gene: -; V gene: TRBV28; CDR3 protein: CASMSRTVNYGYTF; CDR3 DNA: TGTGCCAGCATGAGCAGGACAGTTAACTATGGCTACACCTTC
clone size: -; J gene: TRBJ1-2; D gene: -; V gene: TRBV2; CDR3 protein: CASSNHQGYTF; CDR3 DNA: TGTGCCAGCAGTAATCACCAGGGCTACACCTTC
clone size: once; J gene: TRBJ1-2; D gene: -; V gene: TRBV9; CDR3 protein: CASSVGTQNYGYTF; CDR3 DNA: TGTGCCAGCAGCGTAGGGACACAAAACTATGGCTACACCTTC
clone size: -; J gene: TRBJ2-6; D gene: -; V gene: TRBV19; CDR3 protein: CASSPRGPSGANVLTF; CDR3 DNA: TGTGCCAGTAGTCCCCGGGGGCCCTCTGGGGCCAACGTCCTGACTTTC
clone size: -; J gene: TRBJ2-7; D gene: -; V gene: TRBV7-9; CDR3 protein: CASSLRDRLGANEQYF; CDR3 DNA: TGTGCCAGCAGCTTACGAGACCGTTTGGGGGCCAACGAGCAGTACTTC
clone size: -; J gene: TRBJ1-4; D gene: -; V gene: TRBV6-6; CDR3 protein: CASSTPGLQGEKLFF; CDR3 DNA: TGTGCCAGCAGTACACCGGGACTTCAGGGAGAAAAACTGTTTTTT
clone size: -; J gene: TRBJ2-7; D gene: -; V gene: TRBV6-5; CDR3 protein: CATRGAYEQYF; CDR3 DNA: TGTGCCACCAGGGGAGCCTACGAGCAGTACTTC
clone size: -; J gene: TRBJ1-2; D gene: TRBD1; V gene: TRBV6-5; CDR3 protein: CASRTGDYGYTF; CDR3 DNA: TGTGCCAGTAGGACAGGGGACTATGGCTACACCTTC
clone size: -; J gene: TRBJ1-1; D gene: -; V gene: TRBV5-8; CDR3 protein: CASSLGTRWRTEAFF; CDR3 DNA: TGTGCCAGCAGCTTGGGCACGCGGTGGAGGACTGAAGCTTTCTTT
clone size: -; J gene: TRBJ2-3; D gene: TRBD2; V gene: TRBV11-3; CDR3 protein: CASSQGLAGARDTQYF; CDR3 DNA: TGTGCCAGCAGCCAGGGACTAGCGGGAGCGAGAGATACGCAGTATTTT
clone size: -; J gene: TRBJ1-4; D gene: -; V gene: TRBV30; CDR3 protein: CAWSTGTTNEKLFF; CDR3 DNA: TGTGCCTGGAGTACCGGAACAACTAATGAAAAACTGTTTTTT
clone size: -; J gene: TRBJ2-7; D gene: -; V gene: TRBV5-1; CDR3 protein: CASSFRTEYSYEQYF; CDR3 DNA: TGCGCCAGCAGCTTTAGGACAGAATACTCCTACGAGCAGTACTTC
clone size: once; J gene: TRBJ2-3; D gene: TRBD1; V gene: TRBV15; CDR3 protein: CATSRDAGTGPDTQYF; CDR3 DNA: TGTGCCACCAGCAGAGATGCCGGGACAGGGCCAGATACGCAGTATTTT
clone size: -; J gene: TRBJ2-3; D gene: TRBD1; V gene: TRBV6-6; CDR3 protein: CASSYGQATTDTQYF; CDR3 DNA: TGTGCCAGCAGTTACGGACAGGCTACAACAGATACGCAGTATTTT
clone size: -; J gene: TRBJ2-5; D gene: TRBD2; V gene: TRBV5-1; CDR3 protein: CASSLEASGSYQETQYF; CDR3 DNA: TGCGCCAGCAGCTTGGAAGCTAGCGGGTCCTACCAAGAGACCCAGTACTTC
clone size: -; J gene: TRBJ2-2; D gene: -; V gene: TRBV27; CDR3 protein: CASSLQWGINTGELFF; CDR3 DNA: TGTGCCAGCAGTTTACAGTGGGGCATTAACACCGGGGAGCTGTTTTTT
clone size: -; J gene: TRBJ1-1; D gene: -; V gene: TRBV6-5; CDR3 protein: CASSLEGHTEAFF; CDR3 DNA: TGTGCCAGCAGTTTAGAGGGGCACACTGAAGCTTTCTTT
clone size: once; J gene: TRBJ1-1; D gene: TRBD1; V gene: TRBV28; CDR3 protein: CASSFLGTAPTEAFF; CDR3 DNA: TGTGCCAGCAGTTTCCTCGGGACAGCCCCCACTGAAGCTTTCTTT
clone size: -; J gene: TRBJ1-6; D gene: -; V gene: TRBV4-2; CDR3 protein: CASSQDRFDNSGESPLHF; CDR3 DNA: TGTGCCAGCAGCCAAGATAGGTTTGACAATTCCGGGGAATCACCCCTCCACTTT
clone size: -; J gene: TRBJ1-2; D gene: TRBD1; V gene: TRBV6-5; CDR3 protein: CASSKDRVHGYTF; CDR3 DNA: TGTGCCAGCAGTAAAGACAGGGTCCATGGCTACACCTTC
clone size: -; J gene: TRBJ2-7; D gene: -; V gene: TRBV6-5; CDR3 protein: CASSQAQGMGEQYF; CDR3 DNA: TGTGCCAGCAGTCAAGCCCAGGGTATGGGCGAGCAGTACTTC
clone size: once; J gene: TRBJ1-3; D gene: TRBD1; V gene: TRBV4-2; CDR3 protein: CASSQPQGSGNTIYF; CDR3 DNA: TGTGCCAGCAGCCAACCACAGGGGAGTGGAAACACCATATATTTT
clone size: -; J gene: TRBJ2-7; D gene: -; V gene: TRBV5-1; CDR3 protein: CASSLSSSYEQYF; CDR3 DNA: TGCGCCAGCAGCTTATCCTCCTCGTACGAGCAGTACTTC
clone size: -; J gene: TRBJ2-1; D gene: -; V gene: TRBV20-1; CDR3 protein: CSAALVGEQFF; CDR3 DNA: TGCAGTGCCGCCCTGGTAGGTGAGCAGTTCTTC
clone size: -; J gene: TRBJ1-3; D gene: -; V gene: TRBV2; CDR3 protein: CAGRESGNTIYF; CDR3 DNA: TGTGCCGGCCGGGAGTCTGGAAACACCATATATTTT